The clone carrying this TCR beta chain was seen ten or more times. The antigen is undetermined. This specimen belongs to a study of T-cell reconstitution after alpha-beta-depleted transplantation in children. Overall study results and limits: Reportedly, roughly two months post-transplant, alpha-beta T cells arose from several hundred expanded graft clones. T-cell counts and diversity were attributed mostly to newly produced T cells one year after transplant.

Preparation of the TCRbeta library was carried out with unique molecular identifiers. One entry per CDR3 protein, called by TCRdb with MiXCR from the PCR reads. The repertoire holds approximately 250,000 distinct CDR3 sequences, with roughly 24% as singletons. V was cut by 3 bases and J by 9 bases, with 18 bases left in between. This CDR3 spans 14 amino acids. The germline CDR1 and CDR2 sequences are DFQATT and SNEGSKA (reference sequence). The receptor was isolated from a girl aged 2 to 10 with Fanconi anemia, due to receive a stem cell transplant. The chain joins TRBV20-1 to TRBJ2-1; D is uncertain. The sample consisted of PBMCs, taken before TCRalphabeta/CD19-depleted stem cell transplant. CDR3 DNA: TGCAGTGCTAGCCCCCATCGTGGGTTTGGTGAGCAGTTCTTC. It yields the protein CSASPHRGFGEQFF.